A single sample gave rise to the 9 T cell receptor beta chains below, sequenced in a study of blood T cell repertoires in COVID-19. Sequencing was performed with immunoSEQ multiplex PCR; in TCRdb, only in-frame clones are kept and a portion is missing. The repertoire consists of 91,000 or so clones, with approximately 78% occurring once and the leading ten covering 5.5% to 7.5%. Sample: peripheral blood. These TCRs come from a man aged 50-59 years with active or convalescent COVID-19.

The chain combines TRBV18 with TRBJ2-5; D is perhaps TRBD1 (6 bases). The CDR3 extends over 15 amino acids. CDR1 is KGHSH and CDR2 is LQKENI in the germline V gene. V was trimmed by 0 bases and J by 5 bases, leaving 13 bases between them. Here the CDR3 reads CASSPPEGEGETQYF. CDR3 sequence (DNA): TGTGCCAGCTCACCACCTGAGGGGGAAGGCGAGACCCAGTACTTC. The complete variable domain, with remaining parts taken from reference TRBV18 and TRBJ2-5, reads NAGVMQNPRHLVRRRGQEARLRCSPMKGHSHVYWYRQLPEEGLKFMVYLQKENIIDESGMPKERFSAEFPKEGPSILRIQQVVRGDSAAYFCASSPPEGEGETQYFGPGTRLLVL.

The chain uses TRBV6-2 or TRBV6-3 and TRBJ1-4; D remains ambiguous. Germline V gene data show CDR1 as MNHEY and CDR2 as SVGEGT. The ends were cut back, 6 bases at V and 0 bases at J, with 11 bases in the middle. The CDR3 is made up of 15 amino acids. For the CDR3, the DNA is TGTGCCAGCAGCCCTGGGCCTTCAACTAATGAAAAACTGTTTTTT. It specifies CASSPGPSTNEKLFF.

The chain couples TRBV10-1 to TRBJ1-2; 8 bases align to TRBD1. There are 13 residues in the CDR3. The ends lost 2 bases at V and 4 bases at J; junction bases unmatched: 0. Germline V gives CDR1 WNHNN, CDR2 SYGVQD (reference sequence). CDR3 nucleotides: TGCGCCAGCAGTGAGGACAGGGGCTATGGCTACACCTTC. Protein sequence: CASSEDRGYGYTF.

The chain has TRBV10-3 and TRBJ2-7, with 9 bases identical to TRBD1. Germline CDR1 ENHRY, CDR2 SYGVKD. Trimming took 7 bases from V and 3 from J; bases not matched to a gene: 7. The CDR3 covers 14 residues. The CDR3 nucleotides read TGTGCCATCAACCCGGGACAGGGTAACTACGAGCAGTACTTC. Encoded protein: CAINPGQGNYEQYF.

The CDR3 DNA is TGTGCCAGTAGGCCTACTAGCGCTAACACCGGGGAGCTGTTTTTT. Translated: CASRPTSANTGELFF. The chain employs TRBV9 and TRBJ2-2; 7 bases align to TRBD2. Germline assignment: CDR1 SGDLS and CDR2 YYNGEE. This CDR3 has 15 amino acids. The V and J ends lost 8 bases and 2 bases, in that order; junction bases with no gene match: 9.

The chain links TRBV7-9 to TRBJ2-5, with D perhaps TRBD1 (7 bases). V was shortened by 4 bases and J by 5 bases, with 23 bases between the two germline ends. From germline, CDR1 is SEHNR and CDR2 FQNEAQ (reference sequence). The CDR3 spans 17 residues. The CDR3 nucleotides read TGTGCCAGCAGCTCAGGGGGGCCCACTCTTAGGTATGAGACCCAGTACTTC. Protein sequence: CASSSGGPTLRYETQYF.

J is TRBJ2-5 and V is TRBV11-2; 8 bases are shared with TRBD2. The trim removed 6 bases at V and 2 bases at J, leaving 14 bases unmatched. This CDR3 is built from 17 residues. The germline V gene encodes CDR1 SGHAT and CDR2 FQNNGV. CDR3 loop: CASSLSGGTKIQETQYF. The CDR3 bases are TGTGCCAGCAGTCTATCGGGGGGGACCAAGATTCAAGAGACCCAGTACTTC.

The gene calls are TRBV29-1 and TRBJ2-1, with 11 bases that match TRBD2. The V segment lost 7 bases and the J segment 0 bases; nucleotides outside the gene matches: 5. The CDR3 extends over 15 amino acids. Germline-derived CDR1 and CDR2 are SQVTM and ANQGSEA. The DNA for the CDR3 is TGCAGCGCCAACCTAGCGGGGGGCTCCTACAATGAGCAGTTCTTC. It is translated as CSANLAGGSYNEQFF.

J is TRBJ1-5 and V is TRBV7-8; 7 bases line up with TRBD1. Germline CDR1 reads SGHVS; CDR2 reads FQNEAQ. V gave up 1 base and J gave up 7 bases; unmatched junction bases: 7. CDR3 size: 15 residues. CDR3 DNA sequence: TGTGCCAGCAGCTTAGGCGGGACAGCGGGCCAGCCCCAGCATTTT. This codes for CASSLGGTAGQPQHF.